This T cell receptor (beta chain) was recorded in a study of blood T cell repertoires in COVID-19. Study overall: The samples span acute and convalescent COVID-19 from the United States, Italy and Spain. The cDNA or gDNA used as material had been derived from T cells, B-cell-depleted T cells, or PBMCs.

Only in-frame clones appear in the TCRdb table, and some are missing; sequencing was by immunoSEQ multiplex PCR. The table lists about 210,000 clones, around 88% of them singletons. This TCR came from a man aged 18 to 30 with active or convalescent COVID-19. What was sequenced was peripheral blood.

This CDR3 reads CASSQDSTGVAYEQYF. CDR3 coding DNA: TGCGCCAGCAGCCAAGATTCGACAGGGGTCGCCTACGAGCAGTACTTC. V gene TRBV4-3 combines with J gene TRBJ2-7; 8 bases line up with TRBD1. The CDR3 covers 16 residues. Germline CDR1 reads LGHNA; CDR2 reads YSLEER. After removal of 0 bases from V and 2 bases from J, the junction contained 6 bases not matched to a gene.